Each of the 30 T cell receptor beta chains below was sequenced from the same sample in a study of T cell changes during pregnancy in multiple sclerosis. Sequenced by immunoSEQ multiplex PCR; TCRdb stores in-frame clones only, minus some. Of tens of thousands of clones in the sample, under 90% are singletons; the top ten hold over 7.5%. Sequencing was performed on peripheral blood, taken after pregnancy. These receptors were taken from a female donor in good health, enrolled as a control in a pregnancy study.

A single count supports this clone. This sequence joins TRBV9 and TRBJ2-1; 12 bases are a match to TRBD2. The CDR3 loop spans 17 amino acids. Germline V lookup: CDR1 SGDLS, CDR2 YYNGEE. Trimming cost V 4 bases and J 8 bases; bases outside gene matches: 13. The CDR3 sequence: CASSPWLAGGRFDEQFF. CDR3 DNA: TGTGCCAGCAGCCCTTGGCTAGCGGGGGGGCGGTTCGATGAGCAGTTCTTC. The full variable domain, its missing parts supplied by reference TRBV9 and TRBJ2-1, is DSGVTQTPKHLITATGQRVTLRCSPRSGDLSVYWYQQSLDQGLQFLIQYYNGEERAKGNILERFSAQQFPDLHSELNLSSLELGDSALYFCASSPWLAGGRFDEQFFGPGTRLTVL.

This clone has a handful of counts. The chain combines TRBV7-9 with TRBJ1-5; D is undetermined. The CDR3 totals 13 residues. CDR1 SEHNR and CDR2 FQNEAQ come from the germline V gene (reference sequence). Trimming cost V 6 bases and J 9 bases, with 15 bases left between them. This CDR3 reads CASSPDGLRPQHF. The DNA for the CDR3 is TGTGCCAGCAGTCCGGACGGACTCAGGCCCCAGCATTTT.

The rearrangement links TRBV6-5 to TRBJ2-2; D remains unclear. With 2 bases removed from V and 1 base from J, the gap between germline ends came to 8 bases. Looked up from germline, CDR1 is MNHEY and CDR2 is SVGAGI. The CDR3 is 15 residues long. The CDR3 DNA reads TGTGCCAGCAGTTACGATTACAGGAACACCGGGGAGCTGTTTTTT. This sequence encodes CASSYDYRNTGELFF.

Notes on this clone: At one end the junction does not follow the germline gene, possibly because of a read error. The CDR3 region is CANSSGGRGYNEQFF. As DNA, the CDR3 is TGTGCCAACAGCTCCGGCGGGAGGGGCTACAATGAGCAGTTCTTC. The chain links TRBV5-6 to TRBJ2-1; 9 positions agree with TRBD2. This CDR3 has 15 amino acids. Germline-derived CDR1 and CDR2 are SGHDT and YYEEEE.

The chain recombines TRBV9 with TRBJ2-5; TRBD2 is a possible D gene (5 bases). The DNA end is more similar to TRBJ2-7, so the J call may be wrong. This CDR3 has 14 residues. Germline V gene data show CDR1 as SGDLS and CDR2 as YYNGEE. CDR3 bases: TGTGCCAGCAGCCCGGCGGGCCTAACCAGCGAGCAGTACTTC. Amino acid sequence: CASSPAGLTSEQYF.

The chain is built from TRBV5-6 and TRBJ1-2; D may be TRBD1 (6 bases). The germline V gene has CDR1 SGHDT and CDR2 YYEEEE. There are 14 residues in the CDR3. V lost 0 bases and J lost 8, with 14 bases in between. The CDR3 sequence is CASSLGRGAGGYTF. CDR3 nucleotides: TGTGCCAGCAGCTTGGGGCGGGGGGCCGGGGGCTACACCTTC.

The chain employs TRBV7-2 and TRBJ1-6; 7 positions agree with TRBD1. This CDR3 spans 16 amino acids. Germline values: CDR1 SGHTA, CDR2 FQGNSA. V lost 6 bases to trimming and J lost 9 bases; unmatched junction nucleotides: 14. CDR3 region: CASRVDRVRDGSPLHF. The DNA of the CDR3 is TGTGCCAGCAGAGTAGACAGGGTCAGGGACGGTTCACCCCTCCACTTT.

CDR3 DNA sequence: TGTGCCAGCAGCTCCCCCTTTGAGGGACAGGGGAGCCACATTCAGTACTTC. It yields the protein CASSSPFEGQGSHIQYF. The chain links TRBV11-3 to TRBJ2-4; 10 nucleotides align to TRBD1. Per germline, CDR1 SGHNT and CDR2 YENEEA. This CDR3 contains 17 residues. V lost 4 bases and J lost 8; bases outside the gene matches: 14.

The rearrangement links TRBV6-1 to TRBJ2-2; 7 bases agree with TRBD1. V lost 7 bases to trimming and J lost 6 bases; unmatched junction nucleotides: 11. CDR3 size: 15 residues. CDR1 is MNHNS, CDR2 SASEGT, per germline. CDR3 coding DNA: TGTGCCAGCAAACCGAACGACAGGGTACCCGGGGAGCTGTTTTTT. This sequence encodes CASKPNDRVPGELFF.

V usage is TRBV7-9 and J usage is TRBJ1-1; the D gene is possibly TRBD1 (6 bases). Trimming took off 2 bases at V and 0 bases at J, with 13 bases between the two ends. The CDR3 has 16 amino acids. Germline loops: CDR1 SEHNR, CDR2 FQNEAQ (reference sequence). CDR3 loop: CASSLFRTEVNTEAFF. The CDR3 DNA follows: TGTGCCAGCAGCTTATTTAGGACAGAGGTGAACACTGAAGCTTTCTTT.

V usage is TRBV14 and J usage is TRBJ2-5; a possible D gene is TRBD2 (5 bases). Germline V gene sequence: CDR1 SGHDN, CDR2 FVKESK. The CDR3 sequence is 15 residues long. Trimming pared 0 bases from V and 3 bases from J, leaving 11 bases between. The CDR3 loop is CASSQELAGKETQYF. In DNA, the CDR3 is TGTGCCAGCAGCCAAGAACTCGCGGGTAAAGAGACCCAGTACTTC.

The V gene is TRBV6-5, the J gene TRBJ1-1, with no clear D. Between the trimmed V and J ends, which lost 0 bases and 0 bases, there was a span of 8 bases. The CDR3 has 15 residues. Per germline, CDR1 MNHEY and CDR2 SVGAGI. CDR3 sequence reads: CASSYSRTVNTEAFF. CDR3 nucleotides: TGTGCCAGCAGTTACTCGAGAACGGTGAACACTGAAGCTTTCTTT.

The chain joins TRBV2 to TRBJ2-1, with 8 bases matching TRBD2. Germline V gene lookup returns CDR1 SNHLY and CDR2 FYNNEI. The CDR3 covers 19 residues. Trimming at V came to 7 bases and at J to 0 bases, leaving 17 bases not matched to a gene. The CDR3 coding sequence is TGTGCCAGCAATCGGCCCAGCGGGGGTGCCAGGAGCTCCTACAATGAGCAGTTCTTC. Its translation: CASNRPSGGARSSYNEQFF.

Regarding this clone: Other nucleotide sequences from this sample produce the same CDR3. The chain carries TRBV5-1 and TRBJ2-5, with 15 bases fitting TRBD2. V lost 1 base, J lost 2 bases, and 3 bases stayed unmatched. The CDR3 has 17 amino acids. Germline CDR1 and CDR2: SGHRS and YFSETQ. The CDR3 DNA reads as TGCGCCAGCAGCTTGCTCGGGACTAGCGGGAGGCAAGAGACCCAGTACTTC. The encoded protein is CASSLLGTSGRQETQYF. Complete variable domain (other parts from reference TRBV5-1 and TRBJ2-5): KAGVTQTPRYLIKTRGQQVTLSCSPISGHRSVSWYQQTPGQGLQFLFEYFSETQRNKGNFPGRFSGRQFSNSRSEMNVSTLELGDSALYLCASSLLGTSGRQETQYFGPGTRLLVL.

The chain carries TRBV7-9 and TRBJ1-1; D might be TRBD1 (5 bases). The CDR3 consists of 16 residues. Per the germline V gene, CDR1 is SEHNR and CDR2 is FQNEAQ (reference sequence). Trimming took 4 bases from V and 0 from J, leaving 15 bases between them. CDR3: CASSSLGGRMNTEAFF. CDR3 nucleotide sequence: TGTGCCAGCAGCTCCCTCGGGGGGAGAATGAACACTGAAGCTTTCTTT. The variable domain in full, with the rest retrieved from reference TRBV7-9 and TRBJ1-1, is DTGVSQNPRHKITKRGQNVTFRCDPISEHNRLYWYRQTLGQGPEFLTYFQNEAQLEKSRLLSDRFSAERPKGSFSTLEIQRTEQGDSAMYLCASSSLGGRMNTEAFFGQGTRLTVV.

This clone was found once. The V and J genes are TRBV5-1 and TRBJ2-1, with D possibly being TRBD2 (5 bases). CDR3 length: 14 amino acids. Trimming removed 4 bases from V and 0 bases from J, with 8 bases in between. The germline gives CDR1 SGHRS, CDR2 YFSETQ. The CDR3 DNA reads as TGCGCCAGCAGCGCGGGTAGCTCCTACAATGAGCAGTTCTTC. Translation: CASSAGSSYNEQFF. Full variable domain (outside the CDR3, taken from reference TRBV5-1 and TRBJ2-1): KAGVTQTPRYLIKTRGQQVTLSCSPISGHRSVSWYQQTPGQGLQFLFEYFSETQRNKGNFPGRFSGRQFSNSRSEMNVSTLELGDSALYLCASSAGSSYNEQFFGPGTRLTVL.

Concerning this clone: Other DNA sequences of this sample code for an identical CDR3. The chain uses TRBV5-1 and TRBJ2-1; TRBD2 aligns across 12 bases. The CDR3 has 15 amino acids. V was pared by 2 bases and J by 5 bases, with 2 bases of the junction left unmatched. Germline CDR1 SGHRS, CDR2 YFSETQ. CDR3 sequence: CASSLLAGGNNEQFF. DNA for the CDR3: TGCGCCAGCAGCTTACTAGCGGGGGGCAACAATGAGCAGTTCTTC.

The chain joins TRBV6-5 to TRBJ1-6, with unresolved D. V was trimmed by 7 bases and J by 9 bases, leaving 4 bases between them. The CDR3 is made up of 10 amino acids. Germline V gene lookup returns CDR1 MNHEY and CDR2 SVGAGI. In DNA form, the CDR3 reads TGTGCCAGCAAGCTTTCACCCCTCCACTTT. The encoded protein is CASKLSPLHF.

J is TRBJ2-3 and V is TRBV5-6; 9 bases fit TRBD2. This CDR3 spans 18 amino acids. Germline lookup yields CDR1 SGHDT and CDR2 YYEEEE. The trim removed 4 bases at V and 0 bases at J, leaving 12 bases unmatched. DNA for the CDR3: TGTGCCAGCAGCCGGACAGTTAGCGGGAGCCCTAGCACAGATACGCAGTATTTT. It yields the protein CASSRTVSGSPSTDTQYF.

The chain links TRBV12-5 to TRBJ1-5, with a possible D match to TRBD1 (6 bases). CDR3 length: 18 residues. The germline CDR1 and CDR2 sequences are LGHNT and FRNRAP. Trimming cost V 7 bases and J 3 bases, with 25 bases left between them. In nucleotides, the CDR3 is TGTGCTAGTGCCCTCCAGGATTTTGGGCAGGGGCCCAATCAGCCCCAGCATTTT. This encodes CASALQDFGQGPNQPQHF.

The chain joins TRBV2 to TRBJ2-4; 13 bases map to TRBD2. The CDR3 spans 14 residues. J lost 6 bases, V lost 4 bases, and 0 bases had no gene match. Looked up from germline, CDR1 is SNHLY and CDR2 is FYNNEI. Here the CDR3 reads CASSGTSGRNIQYF. CDR3 in DNA: TGTGCCAGCAGTGGGACTAGCGGGAGAAACATTCAGTACTTC.

The chain joins TRBV7-9 to TRBJ2-2, with D maybe TRBD2 (6 bases). Trimming removed 6 bases from V and 6 bases from J, with 11 bases in between. The CDR3 runs 13 residues. Germline lookup yields CDR1 SEHNR and CDR2 FQNEAQ (reference sequence). CDR3 bases: TGTGCCAGCAGTCTAGCGTTTCCCGGGGAGCTGTTTTTT. This codes for CASSLAFPGELFF.

Of note for this clone: The same CDR3 can be traced to other DNA sequences in this sample. The chain joins TRBV18 to TRBJ2-7, with D possibly TRBD2 on 6 matching bases. Germline values: CDR1 KGHSH, CDR2 LQKENI. The ends were cut back, 2 bases at V and 3 bases at J, with 11 bases in the middle. This CDR3 is built from 14 residues. The CDR3 nucleotides read TGTGCCAGCTCACCAATCTCCGGGAGCTACGAGCAGTACTTC. It yields the protein CASSPISGSYEQYF.

The J gene is TRBJ1-1, the V gene TRBV7-2, with a possible D match to TRBD1 (5 bases). The germline gives CDR1 SGHTA, CDR2 FQGNSA. The CDR3 sequence is 14 residues long. Trimming left V 6 bases short and J 4 bases short, with 15 bases between. The CDR3 here is CASSSQGTSTEAFF. The CDR3 bases are TGTGCCAGCAGTAGTCAGGGCACCAGCACTGAAGCTTTCTTT.

The V gene is TRBV30, the J gene TRBJ1-3; weak D call: TRBD1 (5 bases). Germline CDR1 reads GTSNPN; CDR2 reads SVGIG (reference sequence). V was clipped by 5 bases and J by 3 bases, with 14 bases between them. This CDR3 has 14 amino acids. The CDR3 DNA reads TGTGCCTGGTCCCCTTCGGGGGGTGGAAACACCATATATTTT. Translating it yields CAWSPSGGGNTIYF.

The V and J genes are TRBV11-2 and TRBJ2-7; 8 bases are shared with TRBD2. Germline loops: CDR1 SGHAT, CDR2 FQNNGV. V lost 4 bases and J lost 5; bases outside the gene matches: 16. The CDR3 totals 17 residues. As DNA, the CDR3 is TGTGCCAGCAGCTCAAGTTCCGGGACTAGGGTTTCACACGAGCAGTACTTC. It translates to CASSSSSGTRVSHEQYF.

The CDR3 sequence: CAWSVPDRGGNQPQHF. The CDR3 DNA is TGTGCCTGGAGTGTACCGGACAGGGGCGGCAATCAGCCCCAGCATTTT. The gene calls are TRBV30 and TRBJ1-5; 9 bases match TRBD1. CDR1 is GTSNPN, CDR2 SVGIG, per germline (reference sequence). Trimming took 0 bases from V and 2 from J; bases not matched to a gene: 5. The CDR3 length is 16 residues.

This chain connects TRBV23-1 to TRBJ1-6; D possibly corresponds to TRBD1 (5 bases). TRBV23-1 is known as an ORF, though its function is uncertain. The CDR3 sequence is 15 residues long. V lost 4 bases to trimming and J lost 7 bases, with 14 bases between them. CDR3 residues: CASSRAGGENSPLHF. In nucleotides, the CDR3 is TGCGCCAGCAGTCGTGCCGGAGGGGAGAATTCACCCCTCCACTTT.

The V gene is TRBV7-7, the J gene TRBJ1-5; maybe TRBD1 (6 bases). Germline values: CDR1 SSHAT, CDR2 FNYEAQ (reference sequence). The CDR3 sequence is 12 residues long. This chain's CDR3 is CGWGRGNQPQHF. As DNA, the CDR3 is TGTGGTTGGGGGCGCGGCAATCAGCCCCAGCATTTT.

V gene TRBV4-3 combines with J gene TRBJ2-3; D remains ambiguous. Trimming left V 3 bases short and J 0 bases short, with 10 bases between. The CDR3 length is 15 residues. Germline V gene sequence: CDR1 LGHNA, CDR2 YSLEER. In nucleotides, the CDR3 is TGCGCCAGCAGCCAGGCCCCCCTTAGCACAGATACGCAGTATTTT. Translation gives CASSQAPLSTDTQYF.